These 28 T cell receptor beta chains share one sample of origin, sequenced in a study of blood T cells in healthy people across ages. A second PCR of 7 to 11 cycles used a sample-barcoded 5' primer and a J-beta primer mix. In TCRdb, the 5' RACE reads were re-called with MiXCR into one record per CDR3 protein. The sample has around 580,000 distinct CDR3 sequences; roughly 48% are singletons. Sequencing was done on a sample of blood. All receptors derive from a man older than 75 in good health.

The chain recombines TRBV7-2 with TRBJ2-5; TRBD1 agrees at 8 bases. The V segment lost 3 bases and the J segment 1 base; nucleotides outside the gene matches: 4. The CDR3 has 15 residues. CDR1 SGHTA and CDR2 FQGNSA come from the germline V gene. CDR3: CASSFQGAAQETQYF. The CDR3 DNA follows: TGTGCCAGCAGCTTTCAGGGGGCAGCCCAAGAGACCCAGTACTTC.

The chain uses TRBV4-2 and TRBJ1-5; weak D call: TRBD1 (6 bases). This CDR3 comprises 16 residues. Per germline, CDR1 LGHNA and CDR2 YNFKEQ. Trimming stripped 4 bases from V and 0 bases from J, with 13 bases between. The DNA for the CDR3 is TGTGCCAGCAGCCCCGGACAGCCGACTAGCAATCAGCCCCAGCATTTT. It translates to CASSPGQPTSNQPQHF.

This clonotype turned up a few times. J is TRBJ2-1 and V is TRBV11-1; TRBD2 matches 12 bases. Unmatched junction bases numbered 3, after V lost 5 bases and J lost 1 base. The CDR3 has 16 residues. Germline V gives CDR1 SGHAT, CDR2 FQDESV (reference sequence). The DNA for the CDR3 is TGTGCCAGCAGCACCGGGACTAGCGGGTCCTACAATGAGCAGTTCTTC. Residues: CASSTGTSGSYNEQFF.

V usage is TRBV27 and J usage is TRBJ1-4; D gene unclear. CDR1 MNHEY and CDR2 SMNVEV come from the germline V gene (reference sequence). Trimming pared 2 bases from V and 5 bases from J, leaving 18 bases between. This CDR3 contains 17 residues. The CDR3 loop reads CASSLVGMWTGNEKLFF. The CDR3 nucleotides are TGTGCCAGCAGTTTAGTCGGCATGTGGACTGGGAATGAAAAACTGTTTTTT.

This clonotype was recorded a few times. The CDR3 region is CSANQSPGTDTQYF. Written as DNA, the CDR3 is TGCAGTGCAAATCAAAGCCCAGGCACAGATACGCAGTATTTT. The chain couples TRBV20-1 to TRBJ2-3; D is ambiguous. Germline V lookup: CDR1 DFQATT, CDR2 SNEGSKA (reference sequence). The ends were cut back, 6 bases at V and 1 base at J, with 14 bases in the middle. The CDR3 spans 14 residues.

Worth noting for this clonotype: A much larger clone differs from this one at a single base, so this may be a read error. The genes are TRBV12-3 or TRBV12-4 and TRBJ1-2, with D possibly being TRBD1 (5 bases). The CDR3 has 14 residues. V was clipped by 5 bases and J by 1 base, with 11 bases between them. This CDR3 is CASSVGPLNYGYTF. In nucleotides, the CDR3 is TGTGCCAGCAGTGTGGGACCGCTTAACTATGGCTACACCTTC.

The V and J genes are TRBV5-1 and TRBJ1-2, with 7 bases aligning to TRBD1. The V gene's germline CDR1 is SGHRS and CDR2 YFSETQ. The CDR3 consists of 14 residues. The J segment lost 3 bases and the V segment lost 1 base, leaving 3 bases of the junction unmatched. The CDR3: CASSLRQGDYGYTF. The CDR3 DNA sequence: TGCGCCAGCAGCTTGCGACAGGGTGACTATGGCTACACCTTC.

The DNA of the CDR3 is TGCGCCAGCAGCTTGGGTGGGGTTTGTACAGATACGCAGTATTTT. It encodes CASSLGGVCTDTQYF. The chain is built from TRBV5-1 and TRBJ2-3; unclear D gene. Trimming pared 0 bases from V and 3 bases from J, leaving 11 bases between. This CDR3 has 15 residues. The germline CDR1 and CDR2 sequences are SGHRS and YFSETQ.

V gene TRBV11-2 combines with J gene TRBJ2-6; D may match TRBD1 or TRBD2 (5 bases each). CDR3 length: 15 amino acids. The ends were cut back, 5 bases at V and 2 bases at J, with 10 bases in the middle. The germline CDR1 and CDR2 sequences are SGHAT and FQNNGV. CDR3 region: CASSTRGAGANVLTF. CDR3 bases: TGTGCCAGCAGCACTCGGGGCGCTGGGGCCAACGTCCTGACTTTC.

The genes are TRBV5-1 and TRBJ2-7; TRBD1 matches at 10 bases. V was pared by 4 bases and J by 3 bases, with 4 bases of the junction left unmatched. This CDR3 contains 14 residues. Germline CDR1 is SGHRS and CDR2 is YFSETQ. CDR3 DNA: TGCGCCAGCAGCCGGGACAGGGGACTCTACGAGCAGTACTTC. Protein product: CASSRDRGLYEQYF.

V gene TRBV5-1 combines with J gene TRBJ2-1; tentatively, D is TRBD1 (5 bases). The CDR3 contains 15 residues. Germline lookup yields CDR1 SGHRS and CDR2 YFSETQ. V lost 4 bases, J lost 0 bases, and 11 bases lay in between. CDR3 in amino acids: CASSQDSYSYNEQFF. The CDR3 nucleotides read TGCGCCAGCAGCCAAGACAGCTACTCCTACAATGAGCAGTTCTTC.

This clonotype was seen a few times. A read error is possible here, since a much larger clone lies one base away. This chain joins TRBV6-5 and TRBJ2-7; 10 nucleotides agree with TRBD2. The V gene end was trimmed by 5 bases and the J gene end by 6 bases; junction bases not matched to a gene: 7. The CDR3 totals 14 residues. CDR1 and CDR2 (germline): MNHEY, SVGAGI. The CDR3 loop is CASSVERGGFEQYF. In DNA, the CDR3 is TGTGCCAGCAGTGTTGAGCGGGGGGGTTTCGAGCAGTACTTC.

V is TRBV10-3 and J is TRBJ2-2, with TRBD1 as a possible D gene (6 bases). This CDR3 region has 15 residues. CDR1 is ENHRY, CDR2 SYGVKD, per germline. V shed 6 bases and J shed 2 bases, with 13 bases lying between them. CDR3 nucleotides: TGTGCCATCAGAAGGGACAAGAATAACACCGGGGAGCTGTTTTTT. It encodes CAIRRDKNNTGELFF.

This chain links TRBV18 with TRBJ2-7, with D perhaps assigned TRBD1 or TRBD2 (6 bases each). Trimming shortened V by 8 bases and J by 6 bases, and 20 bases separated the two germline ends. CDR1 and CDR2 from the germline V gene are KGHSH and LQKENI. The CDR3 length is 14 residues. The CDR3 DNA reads TGTGCCAGCCGGAGGGGGACCTCGCGGGGCGAGCAGTACTTC. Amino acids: CASRRGTSRGEQYF. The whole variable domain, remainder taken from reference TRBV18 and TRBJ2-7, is NAGVMQNPRHLVRRRGQEARLRCSPMKGHSHVYWYRQLPEEGLKFMVYLQKENIIDESGMPKERFSAEFPKEGPSILRIQQVVRGDSAAYFCASRRGTSRGEQYFGPGTRLTVT.

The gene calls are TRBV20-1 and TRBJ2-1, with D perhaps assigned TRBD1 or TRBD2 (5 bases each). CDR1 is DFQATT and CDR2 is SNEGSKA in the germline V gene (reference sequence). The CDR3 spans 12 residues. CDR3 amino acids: CSPRGPSNEQFF. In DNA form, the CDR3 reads TGCAGCCCGAGGGGACCCTCAAATGAGCAGTTCTTC.

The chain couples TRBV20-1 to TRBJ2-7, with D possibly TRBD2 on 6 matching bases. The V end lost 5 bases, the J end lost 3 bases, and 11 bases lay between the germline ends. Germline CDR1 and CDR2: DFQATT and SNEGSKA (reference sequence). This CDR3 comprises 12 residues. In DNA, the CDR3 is TGCAGTGCTGGGTTGGGAGGCTACGAGCAGTACTTC. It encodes CSAGLGGYEQYF.

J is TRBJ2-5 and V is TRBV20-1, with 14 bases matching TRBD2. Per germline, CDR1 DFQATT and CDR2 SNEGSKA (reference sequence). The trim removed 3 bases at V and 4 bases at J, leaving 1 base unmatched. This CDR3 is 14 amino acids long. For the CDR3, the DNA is TGCAGTGCTAGGGGACTAGCGGGAGTAGAGACCCAGTACTTC. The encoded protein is CSARGLAGVETQYF.

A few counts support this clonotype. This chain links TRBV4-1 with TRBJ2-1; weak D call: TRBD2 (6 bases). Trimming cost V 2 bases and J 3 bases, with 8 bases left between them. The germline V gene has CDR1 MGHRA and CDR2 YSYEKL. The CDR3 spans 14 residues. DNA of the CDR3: TGCGCCAGCAGCCAAACGGGACTCTACAATGAGCAGTTCTTC. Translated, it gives CASSQTGLYNEQFF.

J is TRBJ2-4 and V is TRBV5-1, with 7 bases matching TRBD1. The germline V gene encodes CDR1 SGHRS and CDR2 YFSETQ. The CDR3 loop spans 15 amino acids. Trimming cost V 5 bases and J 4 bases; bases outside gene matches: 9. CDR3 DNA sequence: TGCGCCAGCAGGAGGTCCGGGACAGATAAAAACATTCAGTACTTC. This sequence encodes CASRRSGTDKNIQYF.

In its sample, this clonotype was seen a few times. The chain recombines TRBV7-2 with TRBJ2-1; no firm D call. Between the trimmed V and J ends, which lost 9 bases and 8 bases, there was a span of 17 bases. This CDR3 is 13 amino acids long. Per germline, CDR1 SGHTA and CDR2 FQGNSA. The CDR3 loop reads CASETGFRDEQFF. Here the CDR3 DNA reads TGTGCCAGTGAAACTGGGTTTCGGGATGAGCAGTTCTTC.

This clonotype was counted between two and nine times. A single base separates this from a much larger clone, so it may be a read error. CDR3 in amino acids: CASSYPRGQNTEAFF. The CDR3 DNA is TGTGCCAGCAGTTACCCCCGTGGGCAGAACACTGAAGCTTTCTTT. The rearrangement links TRBV6-6 to TRBJ1-1; D is unresolved. The CDR3 totals 15 residues. V lost 2 bases and J lost 1, with 11 bases in between. CDR1 MNHNY and CDR2 SVGAGI come from the germline V gene (reference sequence).

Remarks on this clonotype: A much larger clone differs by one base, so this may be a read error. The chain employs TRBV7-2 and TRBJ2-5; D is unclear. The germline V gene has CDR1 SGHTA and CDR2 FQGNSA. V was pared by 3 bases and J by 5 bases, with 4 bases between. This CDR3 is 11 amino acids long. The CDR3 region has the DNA TGTGCCAGCAGCTTCATGGAGACCCAGTACTTC. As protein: CASSFMETQYF.

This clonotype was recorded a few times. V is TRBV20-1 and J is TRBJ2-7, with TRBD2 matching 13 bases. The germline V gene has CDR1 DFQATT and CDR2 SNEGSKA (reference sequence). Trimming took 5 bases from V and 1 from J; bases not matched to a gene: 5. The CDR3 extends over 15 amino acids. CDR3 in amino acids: CSAGGTSGISYEQYF. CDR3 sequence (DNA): TGCAGTGCTGGGGGGACTAGCGGGATTTCCTACGAGCAGTACTTC.

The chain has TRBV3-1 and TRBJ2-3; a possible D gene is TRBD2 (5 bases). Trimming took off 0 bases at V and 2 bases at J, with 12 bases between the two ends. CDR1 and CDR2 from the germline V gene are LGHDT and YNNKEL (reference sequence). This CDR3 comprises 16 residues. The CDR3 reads CASSQDSHDYTDTQYF. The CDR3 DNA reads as TGTGCCAGCAGCCAAGACTCCCACGACTACACAGATACGCAGTATTTT.

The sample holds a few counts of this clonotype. The DNA of the CDR3 is TGTGCCATCAGTGACCCTCGGACAGGGGGCTATGGCTACACCTTC. It is translated as CAISDPRTGGYGYTF. The chain couples TRBV10-3 to TRBJ1-2, with 10 bases identical to TRBD1. The ends lost 3 bases at V and 4 bases at J; junction bases unmatched: 5. CDR1 ENHRY and CDR2 SYGVKD come from the germline V gene. The CDR3 has 15 amino acids.

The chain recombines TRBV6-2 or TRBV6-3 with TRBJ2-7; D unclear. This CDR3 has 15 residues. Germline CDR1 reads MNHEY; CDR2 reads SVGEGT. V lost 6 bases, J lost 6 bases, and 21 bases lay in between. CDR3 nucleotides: TGTGCCAGCAGCCTCGCTTGGATAGGGAAGAGCGAGCAGTACTTC. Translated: CASSLAWIGKSEQYF.

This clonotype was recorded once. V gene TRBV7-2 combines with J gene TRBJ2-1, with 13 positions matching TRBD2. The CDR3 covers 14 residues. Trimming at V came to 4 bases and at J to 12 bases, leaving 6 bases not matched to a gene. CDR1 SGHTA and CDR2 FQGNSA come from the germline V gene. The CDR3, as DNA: TGTGCCAGCAGCTCCTGGACTAGCGGGAGTAGGCAGTTCTTC. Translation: CASSSWTSGSRQFF.

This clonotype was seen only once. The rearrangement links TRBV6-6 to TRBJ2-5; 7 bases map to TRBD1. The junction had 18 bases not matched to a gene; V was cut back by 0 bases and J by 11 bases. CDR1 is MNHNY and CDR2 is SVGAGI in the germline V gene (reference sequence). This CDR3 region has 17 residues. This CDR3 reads CASSYSSGGQGMGEQYF. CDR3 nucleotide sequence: TGTGCCAGCAGTTACTCGTCAGGGGGACAAGGAATGGGTGAGCAGTACTTC.